What follows are 29 T cell receptor beta chains derived from one specimen sequenced in a study of Graves' ophthalmopathy and Graves' hyperthyroidism. Using RNA transcripts, the TCR beta CDR3 regions were amplified. An initial RT-PCR round employing HTBI primers preceded a second-round multiplex PCR. In TCRdb, the multiplex PCR reads were re-called with MiXCR into one record per CDR3 protein. The sample has some 350,000 distinct CDR3 sequences; approximately 18% are singletons. The specimen sequenced was peripheral blood. These receptors all stem from an adult woman with stable Graves' hyperthyroidism.

This clonotype was seen ten or more times. J is TRBJ2-7 and V is TRBV7-8, with TRBD2 matching 9 bases. The germline gives CDR1 SGHVS, CDR2 FQNEAQ. The junction had 14 bases not matched to a gene; V was cut back by 4 bases and J by 1 base. The CDR3 sequence is 18 residues long. For the CDR3, the DNA is TGTGCCAGCAGCTCCGGGAGCGGGAGGTACCCAGAATCCTACGAGCAGTACTTC. It specifies CASSSGSGRYPESYEQYF.

In its sample, this clonotype was seen many times. J is TRBJ2-3 and V is TRBV6-1, with D unresolved. The V end lost 10 bases, the J end lost 5 bases, and 16 bases lay between the germline ends. Germline V CDR1 and CDR2: MNHNS, SASEGT. CDR3 length: 13 amino acids. CDR3 loop: CATAVGQRDTQYF. CDR3 sequence (DNA): TGTGCCACTGCTGTAGGGCAGCGAGATACGCAGTATTTT.

In this sample, this clonotype turned up many times. The chain employs TRBV24-1 and TRBJ1-3; D remains unclear. The CDR3 contains 16 residues. Germline values: CDR1 KGHDR, CDR2 SFDVKD. With 4 bases removed from V and 0 bases from J, the gap between germline ends came to 12 bases. For the CDR3, the DNA is TGTGCCACCAGTGACCAATCCGGGTACTCTGGAAACACCATATATTTT. This codes for CATSDQSGYSGNTIYF.

In its sample, this clonotype was seen many times. The genes are TRBV4-3 and TRBJ2-7; TRBD2 agrees at 12 bases. This CDR3 contains 15 residues. Trimming at V came to 2 bases and at J to 5 bases, leaving 4 bases not matched to a gene. Per the germline V gene, CDR1 is LGHNA and CDR2 is YSLEER. The CDR3 DNA sequence: TGCGCCAGCAGCCAAACTAGCGGGAGGCACCACGAGCAGTACTTC. This gives the protein CASSQTSGRHHEQYF.

The sample holds many counts of this clonotype. V gene TRBV7-8 combines with J gene TRBJ2-2; D is unclear. CDR3 size: 14 residues. CDR1 and CDR2 from the germline V gene are SGHVS and FQNEAQ. Deletions cut 2 bases from V and 7 bases from J, with 11 bases between. As DNA, the CDR3 is TGTGCCAGCAGCTTAACGGAACTATACGGGGAGCTGTTTTTT. Its protein is CASSLTELYGELFF.

This sequence joins TRBV15 and TRBJ1-5; D gene ambiguous. The CDR3 consists of 14 residues. V was clipped by 11 bases and J by 6 bases, with 20 bases between them. Germline assignment: CDR1 LNHNV and CDR2 YYDKDF (reference sequence). The CDR3 is CASTPSKGIQPQHF. DNA for the CDR3: TGTGCCTCCACCCCAAGCAAGGGAATTCAGCCCCAGCATTTT. Using reference TRBV15 and TRBJ1-5 for the parts outside the CDR3, the full variable domain is DAMVIQNPRYQVTQFGKPVTLSCSQTLNHNVMYWYQQKSSQAPKLLFHYYDKDFNNEADTPDNFQSRRPNTSFCFLDIRSPGLGDTAMYLCASTPSKGIQPQHFGDGTRLSIL.

This clonotype was counted at least ten times. This rearrangement joins TRBV30 to TRBJ1-2; D remains ambiguous. The CDR3 has 12 amino acids. The germline gives CDR1 GTSNPN, CDR2 SVGIG (reference sequence). V was shortened by 2 bases and J by 4 bases, with 8 bases between the two germline ends. The CDR3 here is CAWSMAAYGYTF. DNA for the CDR3: TGTGCCTGGAGTATGGCAGCCTATGGCTACACCTTC.

The table lists this clonotype with many counts. CDR3 nucleotides: TGTGCCAGCAGCTTCGGGAGCGGGAGCTGGGAAAACATTCAGTACTTC. It specifies CASSFGSGSWENIQYF. The genes are TRBV7-2 and TRBJ2-4, with TRBD2 matching 8 bases. This CDR3 is 16 amino acids long. Looked up from germline, CDR1 is SGHTA and CDR2 is FQGNSA. Germline trimming cut 3 bases from V and 5 bases from J; bases unmatched to any gene: 9.

There are many counts of this clonotype. This rearrangement joins TRBV6-1 to TRBJ1-5; TRBD1 aligns across 10 bases. Looked up from germline, CDR1 is MNHNS and CDR2 is SASEGT. Trimming removed 4 bases from V and 6 bases from J; junction bases left unmatched: 3. This CDR3 has 14 amino acids. The CDR3: CASSGQGAIQPQHF. CDR3 bases: TGTGCCAGCAGTGGACAGGGGGCTATTCAGCCCCAGCATTTT.

Points on this clonotype: At one end the junction does not follow the germline gene, possibly because of a read error. The rearrangement uses TRBV7-2 and TRBJ2-5, with D unresolved. CDR1 is SGHTA and CDR2 is FQGNSA in the germline V gene. The CDR3 loop spans 15 amino acids. Here the CDR3 DNA reads TGTGCCATCAGCCCAAGTAGTTCGCCCCAAGAGACCCAGTACTTC. This translates into CAISPSSSPQETQYF. Combining the CDR3 with reference TRBV7-2 and TRBJ2-5 gives the whole variable domain GAGVSQSPSNKVTEKGKDVELRCDPISGHTALYWYRQSLGQGLEFLIYFQGNSAPDKSGLPSDRFSAERTGGSVSTLTIQRTQQEDSAVYLCAISPSSSPQETQYFGPGTRLLVL.

This clonotype occurred many times. The V call is TRBV19, the J call TRBJ1-1; a possible D gene is TRBD1 (6 bases). Germline CDR1 and CDR2: LNHDA and SQIVND (reference sequence). There are 16 residues in the CDR3. V lost 4 bases and J 0 bases, leaving 15 bases between the germline ends. DNA for the CDR3: TGTGCCAGTAGTACCCGACGGACAGCCATGAACACTGAAGCTTTCTTT. Translating gives CASSTRRTAMNTEAFF.

This clonotype occurred many times. The chain couples TRBV14 to TRBJ2-7; either TRBD1 or TRBD2 may supply D (9 bases each). The V gene lost 3 bases and the J gene lost 7 bases, with 34 bases spanning the gap. Germline V CDR1 and CDR2: SGHDN, FVKESK. This CDR3 comprises 20 residues. The CDR3 protein is CASSQGTGSLAGTGQREQYF. Here the CDR3 DNA reads TGTGCCAGCAGCCAGGGGACAGGGTCCCTAGCGGGAACCGGCCAAAGGGAGCAGTACTTC.

This clonotype was found many times. The rearrangement links TRBV28 to TRBJ1-5; D is ambiguous. Trimming removed 2 bases at V and 6 bases at J, with 11 bases between. CDR3 length: 14 residues. The germline CDR1 and CDR2 sequences are MDHEN and SYDVKM. This CDR3 is CASSLIHGRQPQHF. The CDR3 DNA reads as TGTGCCAGCAGTTTAATCCACGGCCGTCAGCCCCAGCATTTT.

This clonotype occurred many times. This chain links TRBV20-1 with TRBJ2-7, with 8 bases that match TRBD2. The CDR3 consists of 16 residues. Trimming cost V 0 bases and J 2 bases; bases outside gene matches: 9. Germline V gives CDR1 DFQATT, CDR2 SNEGSKA (reference sequence). The CDR3: CSARDRRLATPYEQYF. In DNA, the CDR3 is TGCAGTGCTAGAGACCGACGACTAGCGACCCCCTACGAGCAGTACTTC.

This clonotype has a count of ten or more. V gene TRBV13 combines with J gene TRBJ2-7, with TRBD1 matching 9 bases. The germline CDR1 and CDR2 sequences are PRHDT and FYEKMQ (reference sequence). V was pared by 5 bases and J by 3 bases, with 8 bases of the junction left unmatched. This CDR3 is built from 15 residues. The CDR3 nucleotides read TGTGCCAGCAGCGGGCCGGGACAGGGAAACTACGAGCAGTACTTC. This codes for CASSGPGQGNYEQYF.

The genes are TRBV7-2 and TRBJ2-7; D might be TRBD2 (6 bases). Trimming took 5 bases from V and 3 from J, leaving 17 bases between them. CDR1 SGHTA and CDR2 FQGNSA come from the germline V gene. The CDR3 totals 15 residues. CDR3 loop: CASSVAGGENYEQYF. For the CDR3, the DNA is TGTGCCAGCAGCGTTGCTGGCGGGGAGAACTACGAGCAGTACTTC.

This clonotype was recorded many times. The CDR3 sequence: CASSLSPPGGSPLHF. DNA for the CDR3: TGTGCCAGCAGTTTATCGCCTCCCGGAGGTTCACCCCTCCACTTT. The chain links TRBV28 to TRBJ1-6; D is ambiguous. The CDR3 is 15 amino acids. V was pared by 1 base and J by 9 bases, with 13 bases between. Germline loops: CDR1 MDHEN, CDR2 SYDVKM.

There are many counts of this clonotype. The chain combines TRBV29-1 with TRBJ1-1, with TRBD1 as a possible D gene (5 bases). CDR3 length: 13 amino acids. V lost 4 bases, J lost 1 base, and 10 bases lay in between. CDR1 and CDR2 from the germline V gene are SQVTM and ANQGSEA. CDR3 region: CSVGGRSNTEAFF. The CDR3 DNA sequence: TGCAGCGTTGGGGGACGGTCGAACACTGAAGCTTTCTTT.

This clonotype appeared many times. This chain joins TRBV18 and TRBJ2-5, with 7 bases lining up with TRBD1. With V trimmed by 4 bases and J by 4 bases, 12 bases remained unmatched. The CDR3 contains 16 residues. Germline V gives CDR1 KGHSH, CDR2 LQKENI. The CDR3 DNA is TGTGCCAGCTCACGTCGCGGTCAGGGGGTGGCAGAGACCCAGTACTTC. As protein: CASSRRGQGVAETQYF.

This clonotype appeared many times. The chain combines TRBV28 with TRBJ1-2; the D is unclear. Germline CDR1 MDHEN, CDR2 SYDVKM. The CDR3 is made up of 13 amino acids. Trimming stripped 3 bases from V and 8 bases from J, with 13 bases between. The CDR3 DNA reads TGTGCCAGCAGTTTTGGTGGATTGGGGGGCTACACCTTC. Protein: CASSFGGLGGYTF.

The table lists this clonotype with many counts. The V and J genes are TRBV15 and TRBJ1-1, with no clear D. Germline V gene lookup returns CDR1 LNHNV and CDR2 YYDKDF (reference sequence). Deletions cut 1 base from V and 1 base from J, with 10 bases between. The CDR3 runs 15 residues. The CDR3 DNA follows: TGTGCCACCAGCAGAGTTTTTGGGTCGAACACTGAAGCTTTCTTT. It is translated as CATSRVFGSNTEAFF.

In its sample, this clonotype was seen many times. The genes are TRBV18 and TRBJ2-7; the match to TRBD2 covers 10 bases. Trimming took 3 bases from V and 3 from J; bases not matched to a gene: 8. Germline CDR1 reads KGHSH; CDR2 reads LQKENI. CDR3 size: 16 residues. Here the CDR3 reads CASSPPLAGNYYEQYF. In nucleotides, the CDR3 is TGTGCCAGCTCACCCCCACTAGCGGGGAATTACTACGAGCAGTACTTC.

This clonotype was seen repeatedly, ten times or more. The chain recombines TRBV5-5 with TRBJ2-5, with TRBD1 as a possible D gene (5 bases). The CDR3 extends over 13 amino acids. Germline V gene sequence: CDR1 SGHKS, CDR2 YYEKEE (reference sequence). The V and J ends lost 2 bases and 3 bases respectively, with 8 bases between them. The CDR3 loop reads CASSFKGEETQYF. The CDR3 coding sequence is TGTGCCAGCAGCTTTAAAGGGGAAGAGACCCAGTACTTC. The whole variable domain, remainder taken from reference TRBV5-5 and TRBJ2-5, is DAGVTQSPTHLIKTRGQQVTLRCSPISGHKSVSWYQQVLGQGPQFIFQYYEKEERGRGNFPDRFSARQFPNYSSELNVNALLLGDSALYLCASSFKGEETQYFGPGTRLLVL.

Many counts were recorded for this clonotype. CDR3: CASSKRASGSSYEQYF. CDR3 nucleotides: TGTGCCAGCAGCAAAAGAGCTAGCGGGAGCTCCTACGAGCAGTACTTC. The chain is built from TRBV11-2 and TRBJ2-7, with 10 nucleotides matching TRBD2. Germline V gene data show CDR1 as SGHAT and CDR2 as FQNNGV. Losses at the gene ends were 5 bases for V and 0 bases for J; bases not matched to a gene: 7. The CDR3 consists of 16 residues. Drawing the rest from reference TRBV11-2 and TRBJ2-7, the complete variable domain is EAGVAQSPRYKIIEKRQSVAFWCNPISGHATLYWYQQILGQGPKLLIQFQNNGVVDDSQLPKDRFSAERLKGVDSTLKIQPAKLEDSAVYLCASSKRASGSSYEQYFGPGTRLTVT.

This rearrangement joins TRBV6-2 or TRBV6-3 to TRBJ1-5; a weak D match, TRBD1 (5 bases). CDR3 size: 13 residues. V lost 6 bases to trimming and J lost 5 bases, with 11 bases between them. Germline V gene lookup returns CDR1 MNHEY and CDR2 SVGEGT. Here the CDR3 reads CASRAGTYQPQHF. CDR3 DNA: TGTGCCAGCAGGGCCGGGACCTATCAGCCCCAGCATTTT.

Ten or more counts support this clonotype. This chain links TRBV12-3 or TRBV12-4 with TRBJ2-7, with TRBD1 identical over 9 bases. The CDR3 covers 14 residues. The V gene end was trimmed by 5 bases and the J gene end by 0 bases; junction bases not matched to a gene: 2. As DNA, the CDR3 is TGTGCCAGCAGTACAGGGGGCTACTCCTACGAGCAGTACTTC. Encoded protein: CASSTGGYSYEQYF.

The V gene is TRBV27, the J gene TRBJ1-2; 7 nucleotides match TRBD1. The CDR3 contains 13 residues. Germline values: CDR1 MNHEY, CDR2 SMNVEV (reference sequence). V shed 5 bases and J 6 bases; nucleotides not matched to a gene: 6. CDR3 in DNA: TGTGCCAGCAGTGGCGACAGGGTTCATGGCTACACCTTC. This translates into CASSGDRVHGYTF.

In its sample, this clonotype was seen many times. The chain recombines TRBV12-3 or TRBV12-4 with TRBJ2-5; 12 bases fit TRBD1. The CDR3 covers 15 residues. After removal of 6 bases from V and 2 bases from J, the junction contained 4 bases not matched to a gene. CDR3 sequence reads: CASSRDRGRQETQYF. The CDR3 DNA follows: TGTGCCAGCAGCCGGGACAGGGGGCGGCAAGAGACCCAGTACTTC.

This clonotype was found many times. The chain carries TRBV30 and TRBJ1-6; D remains unclear. The CDR3 has 12 amino acids. Per germline, CDR1 GTSNPN and CDR2 SVGIG (reference sequence). Trimming took off 2 bases at V and 8 bases at J, with 7 bases between the two ends. The CDR3 sequence: CAWSNGDSPLHF. In DNA form, the CDR3 reads TGTGCCTGGAGTAACGGGGATTCACCCCTCCACTTT. The full variable domain, in which reference TRBV30 and TRBJ1-6 provide the parts outside the CDR3, is SQTIHQWPATLVQPVGSPLSLECTVEGTSNPNLYWYRQAAGRGLQLLFYSVGIGQISSEVPQNLSASRPQDRQFILSSKKLLLSDSGFYLCAWSNGDSPLHFGNGTRLTVT.